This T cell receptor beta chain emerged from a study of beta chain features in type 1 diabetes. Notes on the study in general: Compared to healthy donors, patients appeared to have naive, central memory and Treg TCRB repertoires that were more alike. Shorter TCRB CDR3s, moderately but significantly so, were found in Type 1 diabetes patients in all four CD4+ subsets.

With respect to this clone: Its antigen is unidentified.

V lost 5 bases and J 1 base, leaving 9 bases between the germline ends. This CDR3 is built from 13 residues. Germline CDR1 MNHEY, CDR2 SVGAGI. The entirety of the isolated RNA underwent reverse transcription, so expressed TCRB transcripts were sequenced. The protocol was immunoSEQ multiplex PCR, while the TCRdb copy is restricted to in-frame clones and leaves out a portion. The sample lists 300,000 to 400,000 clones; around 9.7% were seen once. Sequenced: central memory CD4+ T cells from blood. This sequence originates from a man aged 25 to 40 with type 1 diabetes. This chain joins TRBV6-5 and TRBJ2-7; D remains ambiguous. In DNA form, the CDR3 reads TGTGCCAGCAGTCCCCTATCGTCCTACGAGCAGTACTTC. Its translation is CASSPLSSYEQYF.